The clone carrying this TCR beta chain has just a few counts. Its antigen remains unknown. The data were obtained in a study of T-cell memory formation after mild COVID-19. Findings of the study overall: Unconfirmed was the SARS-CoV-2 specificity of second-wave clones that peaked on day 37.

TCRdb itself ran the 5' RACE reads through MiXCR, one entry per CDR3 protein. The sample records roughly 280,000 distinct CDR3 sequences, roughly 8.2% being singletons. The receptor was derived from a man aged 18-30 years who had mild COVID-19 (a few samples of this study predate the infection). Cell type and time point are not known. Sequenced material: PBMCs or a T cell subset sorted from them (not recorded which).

Here the CDR3 DNA reads TGCGCCAGTACCGGGACAGGGGACACCGGGGAGCTGTTTTTT. Translated: CASTGTGDTGELFF. The chain employs TRBV5-1 and TRBJ2-2, with 10 positions matching TRBD1. Germline V lookup: CDR1 SGHRS, CDR2 YFSETQ. V was clipped by 8 bases and J by 3 bases; unmatched bases: 4. This CDR3 has 14 residues.